What follows describes a single T cell receptor beta chain. Its antigen is still unknown. Base qualities are missing; no much larger clone stands one base away. Libraries were made using 5' RACE. The run used an Illumina HiSeq 2500. A second roughly 6 to 11 cycle PCR used a sample-barcoded 5' primer and a J-beta primer mix. A unique molecular identifier was introduced onto each TCR beta cDNA molecule by a template-switch 5' adaptor carrying 12 random nucleotides. At least 3 million CDR3-containing paired-end reads were obtained from each sample. The Mint cDNA synthesis kit, primed by a TRBC-specific oligonucleotide, was used to synthesize first-strand cDNA from all RNA. Following uracil-DNA glycosylase treatment, all cDNA underwent a first 18-cycle PCR with the universal primers M1SS and BC2_uni_R. The study's own analysis went as follows. Normalization of each sample was performed by random selection of 1 million high-quality reads, each carrying a distinct molecular identifier. Instead of being binned into consensus sequences, reads that shared molecular identifiers were thrown out. MiTCR, run with a Q25 quality threshold and the strictest error-elimination algorithm, handled CDR3 identification, clonotype clustering and error correction. Lower-bound total TCR beta diversity was estimated with a nonparametric unseen species model using Euler transformation. TCRdb itself trimmed the public reads at Q25 with fastp, ran MiXCR and retained productive beta chains. All rows with the same CDR3 protein become a single entry with the most common DNA and genes. It is TCRdb's table, rather than the study itself, that gives the V and J calls and clone size. Recorded for this sample are fewer than 800,000 distinct CDR3 sequences; around a quarter of them occurred a single time. The ten largest account for 9.4% of the sample.

This record belongs to a study of blood T cells in healthy people across ages (dated by TCRdb to the mid-2010s). Background for the entire study: In model experiments, template switching captured roughly one uniquely barcoded TCR beta cDNA molecule for every two T cells. To track age-related changes in TCR beta repertoire diversity, the study relied on deep sequencing normalized with unique cDNA molecular identifiers. Four age groups were formed from the donors: young (average about 17 years), middle-aged (approximately 39), aged (about 62) and long-lived (roughly 81). The study analyzed two additional independent replicas of 1 million unique cDNA reads from the same blood draw for two donors, one aged 18 to 30 and one aged 80 or older.

Summary of the overall study and its limitations: Observed TCR beta diversity per million T cells fell roughly linearly with age, and a significant reduction was already apparent by age about 36. Conclusive comparison of naive and antigen-experienced compartments was prevented by the profiling of bulk unsorted PBMCs. Because the CMV infection status of the donors was unknown, age-related changes in expanded clonotypes may potentially have been confounded. There was a strong correlation between observed TCR beta diversity and the percentage of naive T cells measured by flow cytometry. Estimates of total diversity based on one million sequenced T cells were regarded as lower bounds and as underestimates. Compared with the aged group, the long-lived group had more naive CD4+ T cells, fewer expanded clones and increased TCR diversity, suggesting age selection.

The germline V gene specifies SGHRS as CDR1 and YFSETQ as CDR2. The CDR3 covers 14 residues, taking in both the cysteine and the phenylalanine. Only the CDR3 part of the read is kept: 42 bases, read in frame from the first base. The V and J ends are trimmed by 0 bases and 5 bases, leaving 12 bases between them. The roughly 42 donors, aged about 6 to 90 years, were systemically healthy Caucasian individuals from Russia. About 10 milliliters of peripheral blood were collected from each donor into EDTA-treated Vacutainer tubes. Ficoll-Paque density-gradient centrifugation was used to isolate PBMCs, with at least 6 million obtained per sample. Total RNA, at least 5.5 micrograms per sample, was extracted from PBMCs with Trizol reagent. The percentages of naive CD45RAhigh/CD27high T cells were determined by flow cytometry on a PBMC aliquot from every donor. The data also belong to a second study, concerning T cells of mothers and their children. From the second report: The donors were nine systemically healthy Caucasian individuals, made up of three mothers and their six children. cDNA synthesis consumed the entire amount of extracted RNA, loaded at about 1.6 ug RNA in each 15 ul reaction. In the second PCR, sample barcodes and 2-4 random nucleotides were introduced via the M1S primer. More than 8 million TCR beta CDR3 reads were obtained from each mother, and about 3 million reads were obtained from each child. Thymic selection shapes the output of TCR recombination in a similar way in related and unrelated pairs, and inherited differences have a minor effect. Normalized repertoire overlap was always slightly but never significantly higher in related than unrelated mother-child pairs. With a sensitivity of approximately 92 clones per million clonotypes, no persistent microchimeric T cell clones were detected. To look for features that set related mother-child pairs apart from unrelated individuals, the researchers ran deep NGS to compare the TCR beta repertoires of mothers and children. The mean age was about 38 +/- 4 years for the mothers and roughly 10 +/- 4 years for the children. After adapter ligation with NEBNext reagents, the libraries were sequenced on Illumina HiSeq 2000 with 100+100 nt paired-end reads. To avoid cross-contamination, the mother libraries and the child libraries were prepared a month apart and sequenced in separate runs. Each donor had between roughly 450,000 and 2,100,000 distinct TCR beta clonotypes identified. Naive TCR beta clonotypes were estimated from low-frequency clonotypes matched to each donor's FACS-determined naive share, without sorting.

The sample consisted of blood. The receptor comes from a boy aged 10-17 years in good health. Recombination linked TRBV5-1 to TRBJ2-7; confidence is insufficient to name the D gene. The DNA sequence is as follows: TGCGCCAGCAGCTTGGATGGAACGAGGAACGAGCAGTACTTC. It specifies CASSLDGTRNEQYF.